This passage covers 11 T cell receptor beta chains from one sample sequenced in a study of T cells in Graves' hyperthyroidism and ophthalmopathy. Authors of the study amplified TCR beta CDR3 regions from RNA transcripts. The TCR CDR3 was amplified in a first-round RT-PCR using the HTBI primer set. TCRdb independently ran MiXCR on the multiplex PCR reads; one entry per CDR3 protein. This table has roughly 500,000 distinct CDR3 sequences, approximately 48% appearing once. Source material: peripheral blood or thyroid tissue (not recorded which). The receptors here all came from an adult woman with Graves' disease, either hyperthyroidism or ophthalmopathy (not recorded which).

V usage is TRBV7-2 and J usage is TRBJ2-6; 7 bases fit TRBD1. CDR3 length equals 15 residues. The V and J ends lost 7 bases and 5 bases, in that order; junction bases with no gene match: 8. Germline loops: CDR1 SGHTA, CDR2 FQGNSA. CDR3 residues: CASTREGARANVLTF. The CDR3 DNA follows: TGTGCCAGCACCCGAGAGGGGGCCAGGGCCAACGTCCTGACTTTC. Variable domain in full (rest from reference TRBV7-2 and TRBJ2-6): GAGVSQSPSNKVTEKGKDVELRCDPISGHTALYWYRQSLGQGLEFLIYFQGNSAPDKSGLPSDRFSAERTGGSVSTLTIQRTQQEDSAVYLCASTREGARANVLTFGAGSRLTVL.

Of note for this clonotype: At one boundary the junction diverges from the germline segment, which might be a read error. The chain couples TRBV20-1 to TRBJ2-5; 7 bases are shared with TRBD2. The germline V gene has CDR1 DFQATT and CDR2 SNEGSKA (reference sequence). The CDR3 loop spans 11 amino acids. The CDR3 bases are TGCAGTGCTAGGGGTCGGGGCGGGGGAGGCTTC. As protein: CSARGRGGGGF.

V is TRBV6-5 and J is TRBJ1-2; TRBD1 matches at 10 bases. The CDR3 contains 14 residues. Germline V gene data show CDR1 as MNHEY and CDR2 as SVGAGI. V dropped 2 bases and J dropped 7; count of bases not matched to a gene: 4. In DNA form, the CDR3 reads TGTGCCAGCAGTTACGTGGGACAGGGGTTTGGCTACACCTTC. It specifies CASSYVGQGFGYTF.

This sequence joins TRBV7-2 and TRBJ2-3, with a tentative D call TRBD1 (6 bases). The CDR3 is 14 amino acids. Trimming left V 3 bases short and J 4 bases short, with 11 bases between. CDR1 is SGHTA and CDR2 is FQGNSA in the germline V gene. The CDR3 nucleotides read TGTGCCAGCAGCTTTAGGGGGTCTGCAGATACGCAGTATTTT. Amino acids: CASSFRGSADTQYF.

The chain is built from TRBV9 and TRBJ2-7, with 7 bases identical to TRBD2. This CDR3 comprises 14 residues. The ends lost 3 bases at V and 7 bases at J; junction bases unmatched: 10. Germline V gives CDR1 SGDLS, CDR2 YYNGEE. CDR3 nucleotides: TGTGCCAGCAGCGGATGGACGGGAGCGGGGGAGCAGTACTTC. Protein sequence: CASSGWTGAGEQYF.

The chain has TRBV10-3 and TRBJ1-6; TRBD1 might be the D (5 bases). The CDR3 covers 14 residues. V was clipped by 6 bases and J by 7 bases, with 13 bases between them. CDR1 is ENHRY, CDR2 SYGVKD, per germline. The CDR3 region has the DNA TGTGCCATCAGAGAGACGGGGGGGAATTCACCCCTCCACTTT. This codes for CAIRETGGNSPLHF.

There are many counts of this clonotype. One end of the junction fails to match germline, which may point to a read error. The chain has TRBV5-8 and TRBJ2-5; D may match TRBD1 or TRBD2 (6 bases each). Looked up from germline, CDR1 is SGHTS and CDR2 is YDEGEE. The length of the CDR3 is 14 residues. The CDR3, as DNA: TGTGCCAGCAGCTTGGTGGGGGGCCAAGAGACCCGGTACTTC. Translated, it gives CASSLVGGQETRYF. The full variable domain, its missing parts supplied by reference TRBV5-8 and TRBJ2-5, is EAGVTQSPTHLIKTRGQQATLRCSPISGHTSVYWYQQALGLGLQFLLWYDEGEERNRGNFPPRFSGRQFPNYSSELNVNALELEDSALYLCASSLVGGQETRYFGPGTRLLVL.

This clonotype was observed a handful of times. The V and J genes are TRBV2 and TRBJ2-3; 11 bases fit TRBD2. This CDR3 region has 15 residues. V was clipped by 5 bases and J by 0 bases; unmatched bases: 1. Germline values: CDR1 SNHLY, CDR2 FYNNEI. CDR3 in DNA: TGTGCCAGCAGTAGACTAGCGGGAAGCACAGATACGCAGTATTTT. Translated, it gives CASSRLAGSTDTQYF.

This clonotype was seen at least ten times. The chain has TRBV29-1 and TRBJ2-2, with TRBD1 matching over 10 bases. Per germline, CDR1 SQVTM and CDR2 ANQGSEA. J was trimmed by 1 base and V by 8 bases; bases with no gene match: 7. The CDR3 is 15 residues long. Here the CDR3 reads CSIRTGGRNTGELFF. CDR3 bases: TGCAGCATCCGGACAGGGGGTAGGAACACCGGGGAGCTGTTTTTT.

The CDR3 DNA is TGTGCCAGCAGCTTATTGAACAGACAATATGGCTACAGGGGTGGCTCACCCCTCCACTTT. As protein: CASSLLNRQYGYRGGSPLHF. The J gene is TRBJ1-6, the V gene TRBV7-2; 7 nucleotides agree with TRBD1. The junction had 23 bases not matched to a gene; V was cut back by 2 bases and J by 10 bases. Germline-derived CDR1 and CDR2 are SGHTA and FQGNSA. The CDR3 is 20 amino acids.

The chain links TRBV7-9 to TRBJ2-5; TRBD2 matches at 9 bases. The length of the CDR3 is 14 residues. Per the germline V gene, CDR1 is SEHNR and CDR2 is FQNEAQ (reference sequence). V dropped 7 bases and J dropped 4; count of bases not matched to a gene: 7. As DNA, the CDR3 is TGTGCCAGCAACCCGACTAGCGGCTCAGAGACCCAGTACTTC. The encoded protein is CASNPTSGSETQYF.